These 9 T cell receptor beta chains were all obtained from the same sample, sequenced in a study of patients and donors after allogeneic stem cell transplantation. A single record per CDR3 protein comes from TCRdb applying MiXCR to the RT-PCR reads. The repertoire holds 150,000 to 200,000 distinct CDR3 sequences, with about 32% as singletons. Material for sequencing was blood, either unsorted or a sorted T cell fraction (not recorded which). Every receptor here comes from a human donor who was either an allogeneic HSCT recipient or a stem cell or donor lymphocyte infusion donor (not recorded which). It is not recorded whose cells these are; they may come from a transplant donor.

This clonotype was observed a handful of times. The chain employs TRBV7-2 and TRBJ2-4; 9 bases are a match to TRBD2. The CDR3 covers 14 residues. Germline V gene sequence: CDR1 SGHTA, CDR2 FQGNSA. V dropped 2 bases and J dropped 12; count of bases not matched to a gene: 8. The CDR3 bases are TGTGCCAGCAGCTTACAGTTGGCTAGCGGGGATCAGTACTTC. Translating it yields CASSLQLASGDQYF.

CDR3 sequence (DNA): TGTGCCAGCAGTTTGCCAGGGGAGGCCTACGAGCAGTACTTC. This gives the protein CASSLPGEAYEQYF. The chain uses TRBV28 and TRBJ2-7; either TRBD1 or TRBD2 may fit D (6 bases each). The CDR3 loop spans 14 amino acids. V was clipped by 3 bases and J by 2 bases, with 11 bases between them. Per the germline V gene, CDR1 is MDHEN and CDR2 is SYDVKM.

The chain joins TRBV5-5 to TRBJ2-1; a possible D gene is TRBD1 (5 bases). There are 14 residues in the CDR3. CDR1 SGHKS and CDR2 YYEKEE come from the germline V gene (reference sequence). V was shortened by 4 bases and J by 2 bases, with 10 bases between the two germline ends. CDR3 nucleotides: TGTGCCAGCAGCACCGACAGACCCTACAATGAGCAGTTCTTC. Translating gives CASSTDRPYNEQFF. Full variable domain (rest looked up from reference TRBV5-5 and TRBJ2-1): DAGVTQSPTHLIKTRGQQVTLRCSPISGHKSVSWYQQVLGQGPQFIFQYYEKEERGRGNFPDRFSARQFPNYSSELNVNALLLGDSALYLCASSTDRPYNEQFFGPGTRLTVL.

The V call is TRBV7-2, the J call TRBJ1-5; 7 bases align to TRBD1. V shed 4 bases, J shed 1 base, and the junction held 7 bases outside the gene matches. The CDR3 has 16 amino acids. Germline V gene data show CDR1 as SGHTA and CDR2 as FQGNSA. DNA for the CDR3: TGTGCCAGCAGCTCCAGGGGGAGGGGAAGCAATCAGCCCCAGCATTTT. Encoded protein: CASSSRGRGSNQPQHF.

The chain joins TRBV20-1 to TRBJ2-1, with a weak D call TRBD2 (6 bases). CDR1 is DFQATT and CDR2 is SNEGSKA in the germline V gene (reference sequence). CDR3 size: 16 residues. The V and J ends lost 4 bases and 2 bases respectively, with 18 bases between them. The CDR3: CSATPLSAGTYNEQFF. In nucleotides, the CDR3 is TGCAGTGCTACCCCCCTCTCCGCGGGGACCTACAATGAGCAGTTCTTC.

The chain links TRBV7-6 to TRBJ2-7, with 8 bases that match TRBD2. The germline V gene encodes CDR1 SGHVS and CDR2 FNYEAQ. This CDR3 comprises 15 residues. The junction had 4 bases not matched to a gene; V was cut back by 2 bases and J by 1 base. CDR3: CASSLWSSGSYEQYF. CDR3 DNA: TGTGCCAGCAGCTTATGGTCTAGCGGGTCCTACGAGCAGTACTTC.

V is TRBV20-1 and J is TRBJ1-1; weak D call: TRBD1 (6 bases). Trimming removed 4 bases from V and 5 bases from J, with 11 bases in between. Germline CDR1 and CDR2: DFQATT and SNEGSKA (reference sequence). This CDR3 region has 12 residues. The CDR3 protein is CSATRQETEAFF. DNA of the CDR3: TGCAGTGCTACCCGACAGGAGACTGAAGCTTTCTTT.

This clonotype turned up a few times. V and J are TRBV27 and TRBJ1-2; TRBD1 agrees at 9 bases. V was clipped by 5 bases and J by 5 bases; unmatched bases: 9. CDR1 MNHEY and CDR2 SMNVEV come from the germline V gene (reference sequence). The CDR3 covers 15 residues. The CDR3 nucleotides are TGTGCCAGCAGTCTAATAACAGGGGGCGTATATGGCTACACCTTC. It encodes CASSLITGGVYGYTF.

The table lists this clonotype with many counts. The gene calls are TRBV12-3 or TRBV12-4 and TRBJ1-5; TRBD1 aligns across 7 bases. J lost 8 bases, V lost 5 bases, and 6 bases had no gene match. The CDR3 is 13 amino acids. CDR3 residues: CASSPLDREPQHF. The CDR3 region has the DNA TGTGCCAGCAGTCCACTCGACAGGGAGCCCCAGCATTTT.